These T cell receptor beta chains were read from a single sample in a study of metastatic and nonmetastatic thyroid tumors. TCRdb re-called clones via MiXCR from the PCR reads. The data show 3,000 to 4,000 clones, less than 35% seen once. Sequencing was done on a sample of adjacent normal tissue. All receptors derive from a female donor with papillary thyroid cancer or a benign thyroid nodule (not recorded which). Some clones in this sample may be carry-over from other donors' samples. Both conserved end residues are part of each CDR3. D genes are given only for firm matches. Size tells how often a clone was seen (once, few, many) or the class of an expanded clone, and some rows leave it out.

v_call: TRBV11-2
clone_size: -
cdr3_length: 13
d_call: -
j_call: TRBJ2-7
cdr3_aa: CASSLDRNNEQYF
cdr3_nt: TGTGCCAGCAGCTTAGATAGAAACAACGAGCAGTACTTC

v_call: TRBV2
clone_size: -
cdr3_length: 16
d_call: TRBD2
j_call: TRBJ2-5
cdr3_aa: CASSAGVTSGGQTQYF
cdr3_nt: TGTGCCAGCAGTGCGGGGGTGACTAGCGGGGGGCAGACCCAGTACTTC

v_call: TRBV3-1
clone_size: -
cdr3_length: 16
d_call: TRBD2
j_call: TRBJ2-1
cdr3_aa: CASSQGGGAEDNEQFF
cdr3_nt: TGTGCCAGCAGCCAAGGCGGGGGGGCCGAGGACAATGAGCAGTTCTTC

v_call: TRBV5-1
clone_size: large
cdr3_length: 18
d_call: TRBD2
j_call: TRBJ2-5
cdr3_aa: CASSLGPSGRARGETQYF
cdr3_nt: TGCGCCAGCAGCTTGGGACCTAGCGGGAGGGCCAGGGGTGAGACCCAGTACTTC

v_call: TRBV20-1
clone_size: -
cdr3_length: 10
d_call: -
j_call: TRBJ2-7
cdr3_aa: CSARSYEQYF
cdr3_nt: TGCAGTGCTAGATCCTACGAGCAGTACTTC

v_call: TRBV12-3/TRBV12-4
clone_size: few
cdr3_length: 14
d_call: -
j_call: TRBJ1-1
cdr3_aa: CASSLISGGSEAFF
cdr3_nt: TGTGCCAGCAGTTTAATAAGTGGAGGTTCTGAAGCTTTCTTT

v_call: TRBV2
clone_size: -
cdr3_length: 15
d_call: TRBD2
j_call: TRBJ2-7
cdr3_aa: CASSDLLAGTYEQYF
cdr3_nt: TGTGCCAGCAGTGATTTACTAGCGGGCACCTACGAGCAGTACTTC

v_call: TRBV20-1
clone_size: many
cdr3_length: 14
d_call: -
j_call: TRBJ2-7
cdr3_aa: CSAHRRSRGYEQYF
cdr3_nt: TGCAGTGCTCACCGACGGAGCCGGGGGTACGAGCAGTACTTC

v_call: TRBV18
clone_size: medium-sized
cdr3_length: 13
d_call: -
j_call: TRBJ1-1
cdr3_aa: CASSSTANTEAFF
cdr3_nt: TGTGCCAGCTCATCGACAGCTAACACTGAAGCTTTCTTT

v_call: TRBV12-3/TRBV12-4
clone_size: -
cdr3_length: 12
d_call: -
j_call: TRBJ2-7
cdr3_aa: CASTQGAQVQYF
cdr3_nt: TGTGCCAGCACCCAAGGGGCCCAAGTGCAGTACTTC

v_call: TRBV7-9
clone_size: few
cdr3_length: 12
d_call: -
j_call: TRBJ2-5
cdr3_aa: CASRGVLETQYF
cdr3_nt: TGTGCCAGCAGAGGTGTTTTAGAGACCCAGTACTTC

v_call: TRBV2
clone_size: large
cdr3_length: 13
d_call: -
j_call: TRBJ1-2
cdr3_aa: CASSEAGNYGYTF
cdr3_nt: TGTGCCAGCAGTGAGGCGGGTAACTATGGCTACACCTTC

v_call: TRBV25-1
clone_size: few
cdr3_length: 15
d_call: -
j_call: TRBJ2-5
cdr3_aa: CASSEPSSGQETQYF
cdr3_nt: TGTGCCAGCAGTGAACCATCCTCGGGGCAAGAGACCCAGTACTTC

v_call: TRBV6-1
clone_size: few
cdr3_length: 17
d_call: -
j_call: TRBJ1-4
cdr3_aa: CASRATPHRKANEKLFF
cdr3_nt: TGTGCCAGCAGAGCTACCCCACACAGAAAAGCGAATGAAAAACTGTTTTTT

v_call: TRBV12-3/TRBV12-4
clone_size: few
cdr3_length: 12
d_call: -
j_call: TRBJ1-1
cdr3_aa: CASSWSDTEAFF
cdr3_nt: TGTGCCAGCAGTTGGTCCGACACTGAAGCTTTCTTT

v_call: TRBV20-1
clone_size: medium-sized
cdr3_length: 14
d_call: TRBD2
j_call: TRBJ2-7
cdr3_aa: CSAAPGGRVWEQYF
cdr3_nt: TGCAGTGCCGCCCCTGGCGGGAGAGTCTGGGAACAGTACTTC

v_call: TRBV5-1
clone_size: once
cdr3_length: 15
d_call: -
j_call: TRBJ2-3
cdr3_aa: CASSRTPVRTDTQYF
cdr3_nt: TGCGCCAGCAGTCGAACTCCCGTTCGCACAGATACGCAGTATTTT

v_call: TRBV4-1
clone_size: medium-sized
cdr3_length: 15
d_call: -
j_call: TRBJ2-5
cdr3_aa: CASSQEPRVGETQYF
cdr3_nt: TGCGCCAGCAGCCAAGAGCCCCGAGTTGGAGAGACCCAGTACTTC

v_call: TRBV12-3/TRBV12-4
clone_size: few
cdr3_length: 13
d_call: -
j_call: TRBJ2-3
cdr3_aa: CASSFVMRGTQYF
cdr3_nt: TGTGCCAGCAGTTTCGTTATGCGAGGTACGCAGTATTTT

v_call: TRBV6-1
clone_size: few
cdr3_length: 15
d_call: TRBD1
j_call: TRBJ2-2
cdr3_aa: CASSPGQGITGELFF
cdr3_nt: TGTGCCAGCAGTCCAGGACAGGGGATCACCGGGGAGCTGTTTTTT

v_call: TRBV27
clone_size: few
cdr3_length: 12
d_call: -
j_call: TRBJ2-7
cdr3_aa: CASIQGGYEQYF
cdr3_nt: TGTGCCAGCATTCAGGGCGGCTACGAGCAGTACTTC

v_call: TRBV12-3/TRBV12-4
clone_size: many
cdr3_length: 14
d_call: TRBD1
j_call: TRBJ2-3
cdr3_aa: CASSQGQLADTQYF
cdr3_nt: TGTGCCAGCAGCCAGGGACAGCTCGCAGATACGCAGTATTTT

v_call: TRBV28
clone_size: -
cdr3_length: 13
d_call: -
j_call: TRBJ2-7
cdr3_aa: CASLRQRPYEQYF
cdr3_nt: TGTGCCAGCCTCCGACAGCGGCCCTACGAGCAGTACTTC

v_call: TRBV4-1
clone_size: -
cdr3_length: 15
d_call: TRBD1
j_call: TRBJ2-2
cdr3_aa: CASSAGTGGYGELFF
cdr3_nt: TGCGCCAGCAGCGCTGGGACAGGGGGCTATGGGGAGCTGTTTTTT

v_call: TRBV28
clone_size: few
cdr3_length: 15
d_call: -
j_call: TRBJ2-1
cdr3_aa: CASRPSPSDYNEQFF
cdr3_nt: TGTGCCAGCAGACCTAGTCCGTCGGACTACAATGAGCAGTTCTTC

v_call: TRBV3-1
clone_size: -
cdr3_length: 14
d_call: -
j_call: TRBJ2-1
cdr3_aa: CASSLSSGYNEQFF
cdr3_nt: TGTGCCAGCAGCCTCTCATCGGGGTATAATGAGCAGTTCTTC

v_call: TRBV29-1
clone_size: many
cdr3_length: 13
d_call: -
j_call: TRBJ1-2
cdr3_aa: CSVEAGGGYGYTF
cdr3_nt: TGCAGCGTTGAGGCAGGCGGAGGCTATGGCTACACCTTC

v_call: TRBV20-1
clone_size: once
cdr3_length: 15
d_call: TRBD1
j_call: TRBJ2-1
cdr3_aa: CSARPGQGRLNEHLF
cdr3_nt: TGTAGTGCTAGGCCGGGACAGGGGCGCCTAAATGAGCATCTCTTC

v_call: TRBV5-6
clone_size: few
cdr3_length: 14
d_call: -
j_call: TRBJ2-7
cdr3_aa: CASSLGQVYYEQYF
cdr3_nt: TGTGCCAGCAGCTTGGGACAGGTGTACTACGAGCAGTACTTC

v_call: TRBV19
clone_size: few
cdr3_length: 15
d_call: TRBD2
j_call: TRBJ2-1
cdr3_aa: CASSKGGLATNEQFF
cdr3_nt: TGTGCCAGTAGTAAGGGAGGACTAGCGACCAATGAGCAGTTCTTC

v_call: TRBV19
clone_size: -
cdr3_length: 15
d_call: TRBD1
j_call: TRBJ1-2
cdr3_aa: CASSILTGANYGYTF
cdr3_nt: TGTGCCAGTAGTATTCTTACAGGGGCTAACTATGGCTACACCTTC

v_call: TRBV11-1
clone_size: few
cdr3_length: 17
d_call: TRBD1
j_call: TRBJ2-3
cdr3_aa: CASSLGQGVTHTDTQYF
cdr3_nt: TGTGCCAGCAGCCTCGGACAGGGGGTGACACACACAGATACGCAGTATTTT

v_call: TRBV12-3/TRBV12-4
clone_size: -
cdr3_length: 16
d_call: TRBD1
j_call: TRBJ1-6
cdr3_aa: CASRPHGTGDNSPLIF
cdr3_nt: TGTGCCAGCAGACCACATGGGACAGGCGATAACTCACCCCTCATCTTT

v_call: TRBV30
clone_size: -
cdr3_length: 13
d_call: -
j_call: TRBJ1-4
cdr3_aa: CAWSWGRAEKLFF
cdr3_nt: TGTGCCTGGAGCTGGGGGCGAGCCGAAAAACTGTTTTTT

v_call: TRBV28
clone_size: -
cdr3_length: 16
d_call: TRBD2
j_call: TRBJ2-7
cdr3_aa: CASSYIPAGVHYEQYF
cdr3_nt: TGTGCCAGCAGTTATATACCAGCGGGAGTACACTACGAGCAGTACTTC

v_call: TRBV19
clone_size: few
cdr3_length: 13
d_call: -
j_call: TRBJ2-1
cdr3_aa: CASSIQGFNEQFF
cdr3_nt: TGTGCCAGTAGTATCCAGGGATTCAATGAGCAGTTCTTC

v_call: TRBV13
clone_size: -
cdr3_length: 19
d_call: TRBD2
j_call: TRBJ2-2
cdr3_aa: CASSPGTSGDWGNTGELFF
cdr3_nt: TGTGCCAGCAGCCCCGGGACTAGCGGAGATTGGGGTAACACCGGGGAGCTGTTTTTT

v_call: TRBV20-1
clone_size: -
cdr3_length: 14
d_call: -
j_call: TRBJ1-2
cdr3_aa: CSARSEGRNYGYTF
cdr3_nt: TGCAGTGCTAGATCTGAGGGGCGCAACTATGGCTACACCTTC

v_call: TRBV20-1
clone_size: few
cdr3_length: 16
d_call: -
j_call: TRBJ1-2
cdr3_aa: CSARGDLVGAIYGYTF
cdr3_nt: TGCAGTGCTAGAGGGGACCTCGTTGGGGCTATATATGGCTACACCTTC

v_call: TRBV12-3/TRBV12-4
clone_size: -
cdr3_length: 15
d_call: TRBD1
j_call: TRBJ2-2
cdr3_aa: CASSLDRVDTGELFF
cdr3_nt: TGTGCCAGCAGCTTGGACAGGGTGGACACCGGGGAGCTGTTTTTT

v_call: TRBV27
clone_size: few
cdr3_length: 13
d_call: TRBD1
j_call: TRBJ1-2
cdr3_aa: CASSLAGGYGYTF
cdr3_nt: TGTGCCAGCAGTTTGGCAGGGGGCTATGGCTACACCTTC

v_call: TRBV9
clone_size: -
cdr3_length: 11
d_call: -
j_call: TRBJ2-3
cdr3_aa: CASSDPKGLYF
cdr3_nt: TGTGCCAGCAGTGACCCGAAAGGGCTGTATTTT

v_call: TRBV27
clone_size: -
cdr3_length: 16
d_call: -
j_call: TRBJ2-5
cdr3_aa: CASSDYTGGEKETQYF
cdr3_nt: TGTGCCAGCAGTGACTATACAGGAGGCGAAAAAGAGACCCAGTACTTC

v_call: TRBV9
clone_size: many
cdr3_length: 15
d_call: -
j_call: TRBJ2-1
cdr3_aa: CASSVAIGASRGGIF
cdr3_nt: -

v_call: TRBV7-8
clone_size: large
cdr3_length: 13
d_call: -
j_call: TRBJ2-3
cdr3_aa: CASSFGSTDTQYF
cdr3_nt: TGTGCCAGCAGCTTTGGGAGCACAGATACGCAGTATTTT

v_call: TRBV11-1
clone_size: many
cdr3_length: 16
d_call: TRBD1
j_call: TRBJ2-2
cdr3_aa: CASSRLGQGITGELFF
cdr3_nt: TGTGCCAGCAGTAGACTCGGACAGGGGATAACCGGGGAGCTGTTTTTT

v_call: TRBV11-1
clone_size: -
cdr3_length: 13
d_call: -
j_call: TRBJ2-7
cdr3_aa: CASSLTTDYEQYF
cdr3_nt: TGTGCCAGCAGCTTAACCACAGACTACGAGCAGTACTTC

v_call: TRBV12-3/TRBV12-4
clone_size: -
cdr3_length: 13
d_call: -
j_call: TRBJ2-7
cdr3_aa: CASSPSQGREQYF
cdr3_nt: TGTGCCAGCAGTCCTTCCCAGGGGAGGGAGCAGTACTTC

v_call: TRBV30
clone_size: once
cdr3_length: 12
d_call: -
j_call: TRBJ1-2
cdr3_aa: CAWNILNYGYTF
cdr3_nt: TGTGCCTGGAACATTTTGAACTATGGCTACACCTTC

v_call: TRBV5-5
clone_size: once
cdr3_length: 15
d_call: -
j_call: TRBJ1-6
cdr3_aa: CASSFSGTYNSPLHF
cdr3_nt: TGTGCCAGCAGCTTTTCCGGAACTTATAATTCACCCCTCCACTTT

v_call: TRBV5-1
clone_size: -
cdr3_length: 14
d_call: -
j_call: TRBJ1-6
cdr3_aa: CASSLVPDNSPLHF
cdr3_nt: TGCGCCAGCAGCTTGGTACCGGATAATTCACCCCTCCACTTT

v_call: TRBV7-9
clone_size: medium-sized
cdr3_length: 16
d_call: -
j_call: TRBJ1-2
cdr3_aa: CASSLAAGTTNYGYTF
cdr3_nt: TGTGCCAGCAGCTTAGCGGCAGGCACAACTAACTATGGCTACACCTTC

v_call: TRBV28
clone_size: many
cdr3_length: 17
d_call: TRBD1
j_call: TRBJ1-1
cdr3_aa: CASNSIRQGVYSTEAFF
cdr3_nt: TGTGCCAGCAACAGCATCCGACAGGGGGTGTATAGCACTGAAGCTTTCTTT

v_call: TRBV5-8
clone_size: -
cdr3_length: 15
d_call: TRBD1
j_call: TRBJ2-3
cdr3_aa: CASSLQGIGTDTQYF
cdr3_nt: TGTGCCAGCAGTTTACAGGGGATCGGCACAGATACGCAGTATTTT

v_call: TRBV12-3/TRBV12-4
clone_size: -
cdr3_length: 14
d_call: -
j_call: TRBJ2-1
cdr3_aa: CASSHGTSYNEQFF
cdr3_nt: TGTGCCAGCAGTCATGGGACTTCCTACAATGAGCAGTTCTTC

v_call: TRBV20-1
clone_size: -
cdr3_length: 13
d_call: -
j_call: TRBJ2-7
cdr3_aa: CSASRLKSYEQYF
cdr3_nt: TGCAGTGCTAGTCGACTTAAATCCTACGAGCAGTACTTC

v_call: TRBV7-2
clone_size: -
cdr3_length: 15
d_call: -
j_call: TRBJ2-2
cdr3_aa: CASSFFYTGSWELFF
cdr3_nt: TGTGCCAGCAGCTTCTTTTACACGGGGAGTTGGGAGCTGTTTTTT

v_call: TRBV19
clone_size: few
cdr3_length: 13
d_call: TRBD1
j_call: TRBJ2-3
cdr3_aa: CASSARGQDTQYF
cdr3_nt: TGTGCCAGTTCTGCCAGGGGGCAAGATACGCAGTATTTT